The 9 T cell receptor beta chains below were found in one sample sequenced in a study of blood T cells in healthy people across ages. PCR was performed a second time for about 7 to 11 cycles using a sample-barcoded 5' primer and a J-beta primer mix. Via MiXCR, TCRdb re-called the 5' RACE reads, giving one row per CDR3 protein. The repertoire includes over a million distinct CDR3 sequences, approximately 60% of them detected once, and more than 6% sits in the top ten. Sequencing used blood. The receptors were gathered from a young man in good health.

The V and J genes are TRBV4-1 and TRBJ2-4; D is perhaps TRBD1 (5 bases). The J call may be incorrect, as the DNA end agrees better with TRBJ2-7. The CDR3 is 14 amino acids. Germline values: CDR1 MGHRA, CDR2 YSYEKL. The CDR3 loop is CASSRNRLDGEQYF. CDR3 in DNA: TGCGCCAGCAGCCGGAACAGGCTTGACGGCGAGCAGTACTTC.

This chain joins TRBV12-3 or TRBV12-4 and TRBJ1-1, with a possible D match to TRBD1 (5 bases). CDR3 length: 15 residues. The V gene lost 4 bases and the J gene lost 0 bases, with 12 bases spanning the gap. CDR3: CASSSSTAMNTEAFF. CDR3 in DNA: TGTGCCAGCAGTTCCTCGACAGCTATGAACACTGAAGCTTTCTTT.

This clonotype has just a few counts. This clone may be a read error of a much larger clone one base away. This rearrangement joins TRBV2 to TRBJ2-5, with D hard to call. The CDR3 contains 13 residues. Germline values: CDR1 SNHLY, CDR2 FYNNEI. V lost 5 bases to trimming and J lost 11 bases, with 18 bases between them. The CDR3 nucleotides are TGTGCCAGCAGTTCGCAGATCTACAATGAGCAGTACTTC. It translates to CASSSQIYNEQYF.

The chain employs TRBV27 and TRBJ2-5, with 11 bases matching TRBD2. Gene TRBJ2-7 matches the end of the DNA better, so the J call may be wrong. The germline CDR1 and CDR2 sequences are MNHEY and SMNVEV (reference sequence). This CDR3 has 15 residues. For the CDR3, the DNA is TGTGCCAGCAGCGGTTCCGGGACTAGCGGCTACGAGCAGTACTTC. Residues: CASSGSGTSGYEQYF.

J is TRBJ2-7 and V is TRBV3-1; a possible D gene is TRBD2 (6 bases). The CDR3 is 13 residues long. The V gene's germline CDR1 is LGHDT and CDR2 YNNKEL (reference sequence). Deletions cut 0 bases from V and 7 bases from J, with 10 bases between. CDR3 loop: CASSQDWRDEQYF. CDR3 DNA: TGTGCCAGCAGCCAAGATTGGCGGGATGAGCAGTACTTC.

The chain couples TRBV25-1 to TRBJ1-4; a possible D gene is TRBD1 (6 bases). The CDR3 is made up of 13 amino acids. From germline, CDR1 is MGHDK and CDR2 SYGVNS. The V gene lost 7 bases and the J gene lost 8 bases, with 14 bases spanning the gap. In DNA form, the CDR3 reads TGTGCCAGCACAGAGACAGGCTTGGAAAAACTGTTTTTT. As protein: CASTETGLEKLFF.

The gene calls are TRBV27 and TRBJ1-5; tentatively, D is TRBD1 (5 bases). Trimming stripped 3 bases from V and 4 bases from J, with 19 bases between. The CDR3 is 17 residues long. Germline V CDR1 and CDR2: MNHEY, SMNVEV (reference sequence). The CDR3 sequence is CASSFPPASGGNQPQHF. The CDR3 coding sequence is TGTGCCAGCAGTTTTCCCCCGGCAAGCGGGGGGAATCAGCCCCAGCATTTT.

V usage is TRBV12-3 or TRBV12-4 and J usage is TRBJ1-5, with 9 bases lining up with TRBD1. The length of the CDR3 is 14 residues. Unmatched junction bases numbered 8, after V lost 4 bases and J lost 10 bases. CDR3 nucleotides: TGTGCCAGCAGTTCCTGGACAGGGGCTAACCCCCAGCATTTT. Translated: CASSSWTGANPQHF.

This clonotype has a single count. This rearrangement joins TRBV3-1 to TRBJ2-5; tentatively, D is TRBD1 (5 bases). The DNA end is a closer match to TRBJ2-7, so the J assignment may be wrong. Germline CDR1 and CDR2: LGHDT and YNNKEL (reference sequence). The CDR3 sequence is 15 residues long. The CDR3 reads CASSQLVGALYEQYF. CDR3 sequence (DNA): TGTGCCAGCAGCCAACTAGTTGGGGCCCTCTACGAGCAGTACTTC.